This record covers a single T cell receptor beta chain. This specimen comes from a study of CDR3 diversity in severe acne. MiXCR, applied by TCRdb to the PCR reads, yields one record per CDR3 protein. The top ten clones hold about 9.9% of a sample with more than 85,000 distinct CDR3 sequences, around 50% of them seen once. V was clipped by 5 bases and J by 6 bases, with 22 bases between them. This CDR3 is built from 16 residues. The germline gives CDR1 SGHNT, CDR2 YENEEA. Sequencing was carried out using blood. The genes are TRBV11-3 and TRBJ1-2, with a tentative D call TRBD1 (5 bases). The sequence was collected from a male donor with severe acne vulgaris. CDR3 sequence: CASSPFRGGALDGYTF. In nucleotides, the CDR3 is TGTGCCAGCAGCCCCTTCAGAGGTGGGGCGTTAGATGGCTACACCTTC.